This is a list of T cell receptor beta chains from one sample in a study of blood T cell repertoires in COVID-19. Some clones are missing from TCRdb's copy, which holds only in-frame ones; the method was immunoSEQ multiplex PCR. The table includes more than 150,000 clones, around nine tenths detected once. The sequenced sample consisted of peripheral blood. The origin of the receptors is a man aged 60-69 years with COVID-19, enrolled during active disease. CDR3s include the opening cysteine and the closing phenylalanine or tryptophan. A D gene is named only where the DNA matches it firmly.

v_call	j_call	d_call	cdr3_aa
TRBV7-2	TRBJ1-3	.	CASSSTGNSGNTIYF
TRBV24-1	TRBJ2-1	TRBD1	CATSLAGTGINEQFF
TRBV6-1	TRBJ2-6	.	CASSNRQDWANVLTF
TRBV5-6	TRBJ1-2	.	CASSPWSGGLGYTF
TRBV24-1	TRBJ2-7	TRBD1	CATSETGTYEQYF
TRBV7-2	TRBJ2-1	TRBD2	CASSLGTGGGAHYNEQFF
TRBV7-2	TRBJ1-4	.	CASSSGGNEKLFF
TRBV7-7	TRBJ1-5	.	CASSLAVDQPQHF
TRBV7-2	TRBJ2-1	TRBD2	CASRDLAAEQFF
TRBV3-1/TRBV3-2	TRBJ2-1	TRBD2	CASSQVAGLAGGLVYDEQFF
TRBV2	TRBJ1-1	.	CASSDDRPNTEAFF
TRBV28	TRBJ1-4	.	CASSSLQVWGATNEKLFF
TRBV10-3	TRBJ1-5	.	CAISDSSAGPNQPQHF
TRBV7-9	TRBJ2-1	TRBD2	CASSVTSGGLNEQFF
TRBV6-7	TRBJ1-2	.	CASSPLRAGGTNYGYTF
TRBV5-6	TRBJ1-1	TRBD1	CASSMLTGKIENTEAFF
TRBV29-1	TRBJ2-2	TRBD1	CSVGQGAATGELFF
TRBV6-5	TRBJ1-3	TRBD1	CASSYSRTGNGNTIYF